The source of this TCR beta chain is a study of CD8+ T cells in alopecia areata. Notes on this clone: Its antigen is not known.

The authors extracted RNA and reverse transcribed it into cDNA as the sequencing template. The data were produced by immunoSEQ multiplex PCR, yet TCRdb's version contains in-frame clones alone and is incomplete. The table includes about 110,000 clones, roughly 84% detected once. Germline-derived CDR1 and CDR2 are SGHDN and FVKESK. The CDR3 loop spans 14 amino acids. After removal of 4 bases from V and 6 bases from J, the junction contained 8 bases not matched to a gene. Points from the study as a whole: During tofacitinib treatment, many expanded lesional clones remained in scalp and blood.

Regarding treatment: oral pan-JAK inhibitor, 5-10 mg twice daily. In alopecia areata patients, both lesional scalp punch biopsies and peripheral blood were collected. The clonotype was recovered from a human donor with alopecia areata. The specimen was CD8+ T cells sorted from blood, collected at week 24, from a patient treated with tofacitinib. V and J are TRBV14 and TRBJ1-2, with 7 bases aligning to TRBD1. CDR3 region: CASSRETGRHGYTF. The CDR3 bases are TGTGCCAGCAGCCGAGAGACAGGGAGACATGGCTACACCTTC.